This TCR beta chain emerged from a study of sequential checkpoint blockade in melanoma. About the study: Patients were randomized 1:1 to nivolumab-then-ipilimumab or ipilimumab-then-nivolumab first-line.

The treatment is: randomized to nivolumab then ipilimumab (arm A) or the reverse (arm B). PBMC sorting kept live CD3+CD8+ cells without CD19 or CD56. The CDR3 extends over 13 amino acids. V was clipped by 2 bases and J by 4 bases, with 9 bases between them. CDR1 is SEHNR and CDR2 is FQNEAQ in the germline V gene (reference sequence). The table lists this clone with a few counts. TCRdb's copy holds only in-frame clones and misses some; the assay was immunoSEQ multiplex PCR. The repertoire includes approximately 6,000 clones, roughly 57% of them detected once, and about 41% sits in the top ten. The receptor comes from a human donor with melanoma. The specimen was CD8+ T cells sorted from blood (inferred from file names), collected from a patient given nivolumab and ipilimumab in sequence. V is TRBV7-9 and J is TRBJ2-7; D is perhaps TRBD1 (7 bases). CDR3 sequence reads: CASSLQGGYEQYF. As DNA, the CDR3 is TGTGCCAGCAGCTTACAGGGGGGTTACGAGCAGTACTTC.